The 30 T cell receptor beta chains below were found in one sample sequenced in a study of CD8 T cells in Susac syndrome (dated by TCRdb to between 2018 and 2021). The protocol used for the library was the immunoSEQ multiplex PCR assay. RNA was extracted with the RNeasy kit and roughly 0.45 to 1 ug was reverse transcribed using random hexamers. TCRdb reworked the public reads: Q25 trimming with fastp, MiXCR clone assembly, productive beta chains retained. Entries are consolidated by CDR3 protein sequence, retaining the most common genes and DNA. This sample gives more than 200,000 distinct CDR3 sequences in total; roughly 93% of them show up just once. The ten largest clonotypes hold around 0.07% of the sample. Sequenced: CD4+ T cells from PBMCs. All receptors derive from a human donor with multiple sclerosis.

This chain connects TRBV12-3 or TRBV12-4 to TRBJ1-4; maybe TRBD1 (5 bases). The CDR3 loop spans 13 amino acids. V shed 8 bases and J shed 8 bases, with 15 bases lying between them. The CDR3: CASGEWGDEKLFF. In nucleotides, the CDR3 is TGTGCCAGCGGCGAATGGGGGGACGAAAAACTGTTTTTT.

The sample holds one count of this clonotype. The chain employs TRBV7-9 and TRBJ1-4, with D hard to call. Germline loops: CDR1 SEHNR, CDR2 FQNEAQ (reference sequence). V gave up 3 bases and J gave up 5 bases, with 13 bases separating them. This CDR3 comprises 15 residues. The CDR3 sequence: CASSFTSRENEKLFF. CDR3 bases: TGTGCCAGCAGCTTTACATCCAGAGAGAATGAAAAACTGTTTTTT. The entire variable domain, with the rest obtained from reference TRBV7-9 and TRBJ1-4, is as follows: DTGVSQNPRHKITKRGQNVTFRCDPISEHNRLYWYRQTLGQGPEFLTYFQNEAQLEKSRLLSDRFSAERPKGSFSTLEIQRTEQGDSAMYLCASSFTSRENEKLFFGSGTQLSVL.

CDR3 sequence (DNA): TGCGCCAGCAGCCCGCGGATCCAAGAGACCCAGTACTTC. Protein sequence: CASSPRIQETQYF. The gene calls are TRBV5-1 and TRBJ2-5, with D hard to call. The CDR3 contains 13 residues. The germline V gene encodes CDR1 SGHRS and CDR2 YFSETQ. The germline V and J ends were trimmed by 4 bases and 1 base, with 8 bases remaining between them.

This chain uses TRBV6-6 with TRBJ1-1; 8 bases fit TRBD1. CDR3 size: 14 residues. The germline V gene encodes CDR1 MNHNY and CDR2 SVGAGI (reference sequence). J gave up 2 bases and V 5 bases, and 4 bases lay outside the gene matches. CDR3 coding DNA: TGTGCCAGCAGTACCACAGGGGGAAACACTGAAGCTTTCTTT. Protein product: CASSTTGGNTEAFF.

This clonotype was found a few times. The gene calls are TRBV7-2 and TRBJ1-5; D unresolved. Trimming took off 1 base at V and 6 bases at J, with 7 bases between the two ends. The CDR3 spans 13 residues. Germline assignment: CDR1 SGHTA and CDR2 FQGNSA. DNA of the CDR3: TGTGCCAGCAGCTTAGAGTCAATTCAGCCCCAGCATTTT. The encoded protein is CASSLESIQPQHF.

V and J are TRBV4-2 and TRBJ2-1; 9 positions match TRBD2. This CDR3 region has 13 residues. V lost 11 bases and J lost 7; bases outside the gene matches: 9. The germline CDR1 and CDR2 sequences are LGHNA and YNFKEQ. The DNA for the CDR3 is TGTGCCTCCACGGGGCGGGAGGGGAATGAGCAGTTCTTC. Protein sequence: CASTGREGNEQFF.

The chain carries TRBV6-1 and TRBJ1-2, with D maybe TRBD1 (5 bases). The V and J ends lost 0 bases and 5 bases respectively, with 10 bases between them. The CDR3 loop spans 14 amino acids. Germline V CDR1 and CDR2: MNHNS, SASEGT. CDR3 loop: CASSEARQSYGYTF. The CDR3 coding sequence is TGTGCCAGCAGTGAAGCGCGACAGTCATATGGCTACACCTTC.

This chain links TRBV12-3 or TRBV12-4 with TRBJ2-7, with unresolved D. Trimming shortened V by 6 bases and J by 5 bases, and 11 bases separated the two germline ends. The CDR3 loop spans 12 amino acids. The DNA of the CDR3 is TGTGCCAGCAGCCCTCCTGGCCACGAGCAGTACTTC. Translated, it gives CASSPPGHEQYF.

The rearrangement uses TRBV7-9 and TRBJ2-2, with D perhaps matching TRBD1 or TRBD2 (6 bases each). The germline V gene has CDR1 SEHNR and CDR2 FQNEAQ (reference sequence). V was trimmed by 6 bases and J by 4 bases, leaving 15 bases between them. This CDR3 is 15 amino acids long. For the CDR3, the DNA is TGTGCCAGCAGTCCATCGGGGGCTCGCACCGGGGAGCTGTTTTTT. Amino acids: CASSPSGARTGELFF.

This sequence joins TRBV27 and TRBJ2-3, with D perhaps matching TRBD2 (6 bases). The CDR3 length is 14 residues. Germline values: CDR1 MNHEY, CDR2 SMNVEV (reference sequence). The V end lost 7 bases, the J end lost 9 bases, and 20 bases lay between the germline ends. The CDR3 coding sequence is TGTGCCAGCACCACCCCGGCCGGGGGAGGCACGCAGTATTTT. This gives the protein CASTTPAGGGTQYF.

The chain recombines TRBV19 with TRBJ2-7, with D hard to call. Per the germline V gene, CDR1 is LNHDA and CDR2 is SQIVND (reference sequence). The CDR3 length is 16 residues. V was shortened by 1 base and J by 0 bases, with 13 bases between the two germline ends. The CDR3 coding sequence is TGTGCCAGTAGTATAGGAAGCCGACCGAGCTCCTACGAGCAGTACTTC. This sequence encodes CASSIGSRPSSYEQYF.

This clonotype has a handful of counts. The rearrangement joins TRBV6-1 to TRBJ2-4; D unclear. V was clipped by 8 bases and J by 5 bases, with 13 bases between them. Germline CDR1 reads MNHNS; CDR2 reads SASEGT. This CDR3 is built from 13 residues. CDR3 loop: CASGRWSENIQYF. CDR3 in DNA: TGTGCCAGCGGAAGATGGTCGGAAAACATTCAGTACTTC.

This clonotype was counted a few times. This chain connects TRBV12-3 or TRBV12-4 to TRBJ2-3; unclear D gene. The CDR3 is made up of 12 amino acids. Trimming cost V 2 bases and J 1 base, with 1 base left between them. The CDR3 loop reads CASSLRTDTQYF. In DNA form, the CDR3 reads TGTGCCAGCAGTTTACGCACAGATACGCAGTATTTT.

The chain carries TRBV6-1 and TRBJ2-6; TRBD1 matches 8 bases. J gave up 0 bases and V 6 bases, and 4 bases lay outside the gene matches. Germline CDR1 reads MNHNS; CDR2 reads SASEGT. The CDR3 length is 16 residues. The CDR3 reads CASSTGGSSGANVLTF. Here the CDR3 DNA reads TGTGCCAGCAGCACAGGGGGGAGCTCTGGGGCCAACGTCCTGACTTTC.

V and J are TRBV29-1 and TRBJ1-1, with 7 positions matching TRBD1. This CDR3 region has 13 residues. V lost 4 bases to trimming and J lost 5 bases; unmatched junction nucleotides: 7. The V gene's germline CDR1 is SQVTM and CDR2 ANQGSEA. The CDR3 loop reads CSVATSTGTEAFF. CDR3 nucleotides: TGCAGCGTTGCAACCTCGACAGGGACTGAAGCTTTCTTT.

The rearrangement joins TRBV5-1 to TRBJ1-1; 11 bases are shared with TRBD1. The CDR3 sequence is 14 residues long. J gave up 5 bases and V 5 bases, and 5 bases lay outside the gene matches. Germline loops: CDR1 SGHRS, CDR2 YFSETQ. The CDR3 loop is CASRPGTGGTEAFF. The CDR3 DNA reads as TGCGCCAGCAGACCCGGGACAGGGGGAACTGAAGCTTTCTTT.

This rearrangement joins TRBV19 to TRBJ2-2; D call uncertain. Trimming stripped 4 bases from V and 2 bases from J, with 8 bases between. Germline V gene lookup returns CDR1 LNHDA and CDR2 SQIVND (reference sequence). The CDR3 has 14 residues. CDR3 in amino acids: CASSTSLNTGELFF. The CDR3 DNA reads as TGTGCCAGTAGTACATCACTAAACACCGGGGAGCTGTTTTTT. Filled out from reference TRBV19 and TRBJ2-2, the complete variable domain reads DGGITQSPKYLFRKEGQNVTLSCEQNLNHDAMYWYRQDPGQGLRLIYYSQIVNDFQKGDIAEGYSVSREKKESFPLTVTSAQKNPTAFYLCASSTSLNTGELFFGEGSRLTVL.

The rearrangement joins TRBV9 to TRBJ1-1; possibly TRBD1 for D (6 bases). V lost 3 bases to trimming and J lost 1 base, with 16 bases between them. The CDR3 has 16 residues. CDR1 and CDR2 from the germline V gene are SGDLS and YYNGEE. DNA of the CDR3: TGTGCCAGCAGCGCTAGTTCGGGGGCTTCGAACACTGAAGCTTTCTTT. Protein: CASSASSGASNTEAFF.

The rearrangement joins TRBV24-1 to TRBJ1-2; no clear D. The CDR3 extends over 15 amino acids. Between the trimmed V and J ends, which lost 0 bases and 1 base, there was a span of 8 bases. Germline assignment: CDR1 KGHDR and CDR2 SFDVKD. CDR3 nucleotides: TGTGCCACCAGTGATTTGAAGGGAGGTAACTATGGCTACACCTTC. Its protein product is CATSDLKGGNYGYTF.

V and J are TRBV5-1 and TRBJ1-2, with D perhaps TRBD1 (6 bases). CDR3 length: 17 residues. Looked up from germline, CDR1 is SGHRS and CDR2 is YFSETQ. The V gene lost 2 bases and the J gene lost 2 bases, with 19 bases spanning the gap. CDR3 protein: CASSFVGGQGVNYGYTF. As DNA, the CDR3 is TGCGCCAGCAGCTTCGTCGGGGGGCAGGGAGTAAACTATGGCTACACCTTC.

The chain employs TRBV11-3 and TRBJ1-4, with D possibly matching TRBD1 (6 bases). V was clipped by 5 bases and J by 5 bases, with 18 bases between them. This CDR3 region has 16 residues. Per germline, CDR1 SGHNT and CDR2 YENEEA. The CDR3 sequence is CASSLMRGQRNEKLFF. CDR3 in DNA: TGTGCCAGCAGCCTCATGCGAGGACAGAGGAATGAAAAACTGTTTTTT. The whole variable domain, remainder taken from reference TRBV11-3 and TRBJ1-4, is EAGVVQSPRYKIIEKKQPVAFWCNPISGHNTLYWYLQNLGQGPELLIRYENEEAVDDSQLPKDRFSAERLKGVDSTLKIQPAELGDSAVYLCASSLMRGQRNEKLFFGSGTQLSVL.

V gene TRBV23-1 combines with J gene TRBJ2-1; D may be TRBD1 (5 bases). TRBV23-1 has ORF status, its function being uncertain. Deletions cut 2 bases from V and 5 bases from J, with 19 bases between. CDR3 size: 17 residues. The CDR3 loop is CASSQPRQTGPNNEQFF. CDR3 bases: TGCGCCAGCAGTCAACCCCGACAGACCGGACCCAACAATGAGCAGTTCTTC.

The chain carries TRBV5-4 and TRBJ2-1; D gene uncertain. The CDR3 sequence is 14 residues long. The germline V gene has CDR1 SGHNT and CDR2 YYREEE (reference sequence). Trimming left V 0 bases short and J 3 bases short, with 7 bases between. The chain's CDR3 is CASSLDRVYNEQFF. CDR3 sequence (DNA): TGTGCCAGCAGCTTGGACAGAGTCTACAATGAGCAGTTCTTC.

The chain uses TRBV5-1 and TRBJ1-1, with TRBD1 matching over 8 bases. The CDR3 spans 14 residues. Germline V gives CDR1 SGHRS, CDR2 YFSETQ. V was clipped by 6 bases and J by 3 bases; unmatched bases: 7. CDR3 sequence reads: CASINDRGDTEAFF. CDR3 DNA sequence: TGCGCCAGCATCAACGACAGGGGAGACACTGAAGCTTTCTTT.

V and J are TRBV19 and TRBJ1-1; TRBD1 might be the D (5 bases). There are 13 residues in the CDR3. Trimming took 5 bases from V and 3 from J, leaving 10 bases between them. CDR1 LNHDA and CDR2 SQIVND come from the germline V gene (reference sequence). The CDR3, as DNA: TGTGCCAGTAGTCCACAAGGGGACACTGAAGCTTTCTTT. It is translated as CASSPQGDTEAFF.

The CDR3, as DNA: TGTGCCAGCAGACCGGGACAGGGTCTCGGGGGGCAGTACTTC. Residues: CASRPGQGLGGQYF. V and J are TRBV12-3 or TRBV12-4 and TRBJ2-7; 9 nucleotides agree with TRBD1. The trim removed 6 bases at V and 9 bases at J, leaving 12 bases unmatched. This CDR3 is built from 14 residues.

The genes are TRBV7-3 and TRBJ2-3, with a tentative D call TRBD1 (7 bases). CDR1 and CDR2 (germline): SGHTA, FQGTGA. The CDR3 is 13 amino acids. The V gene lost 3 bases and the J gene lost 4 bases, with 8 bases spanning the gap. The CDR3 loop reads CASSFRGADTQYF. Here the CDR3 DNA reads TGTGCCAGCAGCTTCAGGGGGGCAGATACGCAGTATTTT.

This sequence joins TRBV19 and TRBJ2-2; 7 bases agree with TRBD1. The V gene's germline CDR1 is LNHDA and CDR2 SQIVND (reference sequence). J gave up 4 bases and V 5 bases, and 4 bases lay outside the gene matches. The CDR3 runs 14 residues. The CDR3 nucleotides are TGTGCCAGTAGTTCAGGGGGACCCACCGGGGAGCTGTTTTTT. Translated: CASSSGGPTGELFF.

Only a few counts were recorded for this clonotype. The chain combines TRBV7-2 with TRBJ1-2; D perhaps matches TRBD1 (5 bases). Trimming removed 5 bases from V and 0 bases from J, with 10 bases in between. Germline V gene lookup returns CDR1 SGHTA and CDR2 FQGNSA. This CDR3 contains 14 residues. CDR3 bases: TGTGCCAGCAGCCGGGGGGGGTCTAACTATGGCTACACCTTC. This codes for CASSRGGSNYGYTF.

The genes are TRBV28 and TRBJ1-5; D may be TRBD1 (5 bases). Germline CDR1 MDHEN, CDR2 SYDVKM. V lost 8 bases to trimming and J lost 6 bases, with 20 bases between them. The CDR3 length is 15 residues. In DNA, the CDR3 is TGTGCCAGCTCTATCGAGGGAGGGGATCGTCAGCCCCAGCATTTT. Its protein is CASSIEGGDRQPQHF.